The 9 T cell receptor beta chains listed next were all sequenced from one sample in a study of blood T cells in healthy people across ages. The use of a sample-barcoded 5' primer and a J-beta primer mix characterized a second PCR of roughly 6 to 11 cycles. TCRdb re-derived calls from the 5' RACE reads in MiXCR, one entry per CDR3 protein. The sample carries 700,000 or so distinct CDR3 sequences, around 41% recorded once. Sequenced material: blood. Every receptor here comes from a man older than 75 in good health.

In this sample, this clonotype turned up once. The rearrangement uses TRBV20-1 and TRBJ2-3; D is possibly TRBD2 (6 bases). V dropped 3 bases and J dropped 4 bases, with 17 bases sitting between them. Germline V gene sequence: CDR1 DFQATT, CDR2 SNEGSKA (reference sequence). This CDR3 is built from 15 residues. The CDR3 reads CSAREVLASPDTQYF. CDR3 coding DNA: TGCAGTGCTAGGGAGGTACTAGCTTCCCCAGATACGCAGTATTTT.

The rearrangement links TRBV5-1 to TRBJ2-5; 13 bases line up with TRBD2. Germline CDR1 is SGHRS and CDR2 is YFSETQ. CDR3 size: 15 residues. With 4 bases clipped from V and 6 bases from J, the junction kept 6 bases outside the gene matches. The CDR3 nucleotides read TGCGCCAGCAGCCCTTGGACTAGCGGGGGACAGACCCAGTACTTC. Residues: CASSPWTSGGQTQYF.

The chain joins TRBV7-2 to TRBJ2-6; D remains unclear. The germline V and J ends were trimmed by 5 bases and 2 bases, with 13 bases remaining between them. The germline CDR1 and CDR2 sequences are SGHTA and FQGNSA. This CDR3 contains 16 residues. CDR3 region: CASSPQGGPGANVLTF. CDR3 DNA: TGTGCCAGCAGCCCCCAAGGTGGCCCTGGGGCCAACGTCCTGACTTTC. The variable domain in full, completed from reference TRBV7-2 and TRBJ2-6, reads GAGVSQSPSNKVTEKGKDVELRCDPISGHTALYWYRQSLGQGLEFLIYFQGNSAPDKSGLPSDRFSAERTGGSVSTLTIQRTQQEDSAVYLCASSPQGGPGANVLTFGAGSRLTVL.

The rearrangement joins TRBV6-1 to TRBJ1-1; tentative D call: TRBD1 (6 bases). Looked up from germline, CDR1 is MNHNS and CDR2 is SASEGT. The V gene lost 3 bases and the J gene lost 1 base, with 15 bases spanning the gap. CDR3 length: 16 residues. The CDR3 is CASSDAGGQGNTEAFF. In DNA, the CDR3 is TGTGCCAGCAGTGACGCGGGGGGGCAGGGGAACACTGAAGCTTTCTTT.

This rearrangement joins TRBV4-3 to TRBJ2-3; 7 nucleotides agree with TRBD1. The CDR3 has 17 residues. After removal of 3 bases from V and 0 bases from J, the junction contained 9 bases not matched to a gene. The V gene's germline CDR1 is LGHNA and CDR2 YSLEER. Here the CDR3 DNA reads TGCGCCAGCAGCCACCTGGCATCGGGACAGAGCACAGATACGCAGTATTTT. Residues: CASSHLASGQSTDTQYF.

This chain joins TRBV25-1 and TRBJ1-2, with no clear D. There are 14 residues in the CDR3. Looked up from germline, CDR1 is MGHDK and CDR2 is SYGVNS. V shed 1 base and J shed 4 bases, with 10 bases lying between them. The CDR3 DNA reads as TGTGCCAGCAGTGAATGGAACAGCCTCTATGGCTACACCTTC. This sequence encodes CASSEWNSLYGYTF.

This clonotype was observed at least ten times. The chain uses TRBV5-1 and TRBJ2-1; 9 positions agree with TRBD1. Per germline, CDR1 SGHRS and CDR2 YFSETQ. The CDR3 is made up of 15 amino acids. Trimming at V came to 1 base and at J to 9 bases, leaving 8 bases not matched to a gene. CDR3 loop: CASSLMTGGVGEQFF. The CDR3 region has the DNA TGCGCCAGCAGCTTGATGACAGGGGGAGTTGGTGAGCAGTTCTTC.

This chain uses TRBV10-3 with TRBJ2-3, with D perhaps TRBD1 (5 bases). Germline assignment: CDR1 ENHRY and CDR2 SYGVKD. The V end lost 4 bases, the J end lost 4 bases, and 6 bases lay between the germline ends. CDR3 size: 12 residues. CDR3 loop: CAISGRADTQYF. The CDR3 nucleotides are TGTGCCATCAGTGGCAGGGCAGATACGCAGTATTTT.

V and J are TRBV6-4 and TRBJ2-1, with TRBD1 matching over 9 bases. J lost 9 bases, V lost 4 bases, and 4 bases had no gene match. CDR3 length: 13 residues. Per the germline V gene, CDR1 is MRHNA and CDR2 is SNTAGT. The DNA of the CDR3 is TGTGCCAGCAGTGTAGGGACAGGGAGTGAGCAGTTCTTC. Its translation is CASSVGTGSEQFF.